The 32 T cell receptor beta chains given below trace back to one sample, sequenced in a study of cytomegalovirus exposure and HLA in healthy donors. PCR used 60 Vbeta primers and 13 Jbeta primers. Here immunoSEQ multiplex PCR was the method, and the copy in TCRdb shows in-frame clones only, minus some. The profile shows some 120,000 clones, 74% of them singletons. Sequencing was done on a sample of PBMCs. These receptors were collected from a man aged 35 to 55 in good health and CMV-seropositive.

This clone was counted between two and nine times. The chain uses TRBV7-2 and TRBJ2-1; 9 nucleotides align to TRBD2. The CDR3 consists of 15 residues. Germline loops: CDR1 SGHTA, CDR2 FQGNSA. Trimming cost V 5 bases and J 5 bases; bases outside gene matches: 7. The CDR3: CASSQGLAKNNEQFF. The DNA of the CDR3 is TGTGCCAGCAGCCAGGGACTAGCCAAAAACAATGAGCAGTTCTTC. Filled out from reference TRBV7-2 and TRBJ2-1, the complete variable domain reads GAGVSQSPSNKVTEKGKDVELRCDPISGHTALYWYRQSLGQGLEFLIYFQGNSAPDKSGLPSDRFSAERTGGSVSTLTIQRTQQEDSAVYLCASSQGLAKNNEQFFGPGTRLTVL.

The V call is TRBV7-9, the J call TRBJ2-7; D is perhaps TRBD2 (5 bases). V was cut by 4 bases and J by 3 bases, with 19 bases left in between. Per germline, CDR1 SEHNR and CDR2 FQNEAQ (reference sequence). CDR3 length: 16 amino acids. The CDR3, as DNA: TGTGCCAGCAGCTCCCTGTGGGGAGTTAGCCACTACGAGCAGTACTTC. Protein: CASSSLWGVSHYEQYF.

The CDR3 nucleotides read TGTGCCAGCAGTTACGAGTTCCGGGGGGCAGGTACGCAGTATTTT. Its protein product is CASSYEFRGAGTQYF. The rearrangement uses TRBV6-5 and TRBJ2-3, with D maybe TRBD2 (7 bases). The germline CDR1 and CDR2 sequences are MNHEY and SVGAGI. Deletions cut 2 bases from V and 8 bases from J, with 17 bases between. The CDR3 spans 15 residues.

The chain employs TRBV7-9 and TRBJ2-7; D gene unclear. Germline V CDR1 and CDR2: SEHNR, FQNEAQ (reference sequence). This CDR3 comprises 13 residues. The V end lost 3 bases, the J end lost 3 bases, and 9 bases lay between the germline ends. DNA for the CDR3: TGTGCCAGCAGCTTGGGCAGCTTCTACGAGCAGTACTTC. As protein: CASSLGSFYEQYF.

The chain couples TRBV7-2 to TRBJ2-7, with TRBD1 matching over 10 bases. CDR1 SGHTA and CDR2 FQGNSA come from the germline V gene. With V trimmed by 4 bases and J by 10 bases, 13 bases remained unmatched. This CDR3 spans 15 amino acids. In DNA form, the CDR3 reads TGTGCCAGCAGCTCGCCGGACAGGGGGGAAATGGATCAGTACTTC. It is translated as CASSSPDRGEMDQYF.

The rearrangement joins TRBV11-2 to TRBJ1-5; TRBD1 aligns across 9 bases. After removal of 1 base from V and 2 bases from J, the junction contained 0 bases not matched to a gene. This CDR3 is built from 15 residues. Per germline, CDR1 SGHAT and CDR2 FQNNGV. The CDR3 reads CASSLGTGGNQPQHF. For the CDR3, the DNA is TGTGCCAGCAGCTTAGGGACAGGGGGCAATCAGCCCCAGCATTTT.

The genes are TRBV5-1 and TRBJ2-5; weak D call: TRBD2 (6 bases). This CDR3 has 13 residues. V dropped 2 bases and J dropped 4 bases, with 9 bases sitting between them. Germline loops: CDR1 SGHRS, CDR2 YFSETQ. In nucleotides, the CDR3 is TGCGCCAGCAGCTTTGGGACTGGAGAGACCCAGTACTTC. It is translated as CASSFGTGETQYF.

The chain couples TRBV7-9 to TRBJ2-6, with TRBD1 matching over 10 bases. Trimming at V came to 6 bases and at J to 2 bases, leaving 10 bases not matched to a gene. The CDR3 extends over 18 amino acids. Germline V gene data show CDR1 as SEHNR and CDR2 as FQNEAQ (reference sequence). The chain's CDR3 is CASRPRQGAPPGANVLTF. In DNA form, the CDR3 reads TGTGCCAGCAGGCCCCGACAGGGGGCGCCCCCTGGGGCCAACGTCCTGACTTTC.

The chain carries TRBV7-6 and TRBJ2-5; 8 bases match TRBD2. This CDR3 is 15 amino acids long. Germline V lookup: CDR1 SGHVS, CDR2 FNYEAQ. The junction had 7 bases not matched to a gene; V was cut back by 3 bases and J by 4 bases. The DNA of the CDR3 is TGTGCCAGCAGCTTTCAGCGGGGGCCTCCAGAGACCCAGTACTTC. Translation gives CASSFQRGPPETQYF.

In DNA, the CDR3 is TGTGCCAGCAGCTTAGGCGGGACCATGAACACCGGGGAGCTGTTTTTT. Its protein product is CASSLGGTMNTGELFF. The gene calls are TRBV7-2 and TRBJ2-2, with a weak D call TRBD2 (6 bases). V lost 1 base, J lost 1 base, and 10 bases lay in between. The CDR3 runs 16 residues. Germline V gives CDR1 SGHTA, CDR2 FQGNSA. The full variable domain, completed using reference TRBV7-2 and TRBJ2-2, is GAGVSQSPSNKVTEKGKDVELRCDPISGHTALYWYRQSLGQGLEFLIYFQGNSAPDKSGLPSDRFSAERTGGSVSTLTIQRTQQEDSAVYLCASSLGGTMNTGELFFGEGSRLTVL.

This chain links TRBV5-5 with TRBJ2-7; 10 nucleotides match TRBD1. Germline V gene data show CDR1 as SGHKS and CDR2 as YYEKEE (reference sequence). This CDR3 has 16 residues. Trimming at V came to 1 base and at J to 5 bases, leaving 9 bases not matched to a gene. In DNA form, the CDR3 reads TGTGCCAGCAGCTTGTCGCCCGGGACAGGGGCCCACGAGCAGTACTTC. Translation gives CASSLSPGTGAHEQYF.

This clone was detected once. The same CDR3 arises from other DNA sequences in this sample as well. The chain links TRBV5-1 to TRBJ1-5; 10 nucleotides align to TRBD1. The CDR3 has 15 amino acids. Trimming took 4 bases from V and 1 from J; bases not matched to a gene: 2. CDR1 is SGHRS and CDR2 is YFSETQ in the germline V gene. CDR3 amino acids: CASSKDRGSNQPQHF. CDR3 in DNA: TGCGCCAGCAGCAAGGACAGGGGGAGCAATCAGCCCCAGCATTTT.

The chain links TRBV6-1 to TRBJ2-7; tentative D call: TRBD1 (6 bases). The CDR3 runs to 16 residues. The germline CDR1 and CDR2 sequences are MNHNS and SASEGT. With 2 bases removed from V and 2 bases from J, the gap between germline ends came to 16 bases. The CDR3 protein is CASSESVGDTAYEQYF. In DNA form, the CDR3 reads TGTGCCAGCAGTGAATCGGTGGGGGACACGGCCTACGAGCAGTACTTC.

The V gene is TRBV5-6, the J gene TRBJ1-6; a weak D match, TRBD1 (5 bases). CDR1 SGHDT and CDR2 YYEEEE come from the germline V gene. V was cut by 4 bases and J by 5 bases, with 10 bases left in between. The CDR3 is made up of 14 amino acids. CDR3 residues: CASSPPGNNSPLHF. In DNA form, the CDR3 reads TGTGCCAGCAGCCCCCCAGGGAATAATTCACCCCTCCACTTT.

This chain connects TRBV27 to TRBJ2-2; 9 bases align to TRBD1. Losses at the gene ends were 5 bases for V and 7 bases for J; bases not matched to a gene: 5. Germline V CDR1 and CDR2: MNHEY, SMNVEV (reference sequence). The CDR3 contains 14 residues. The CDR3 is CASSPGTGFGELFF. The CDR3 DNA reads as TGTGCCAGCAGTCCCGGGACAGGGTTCGGGGAGCTGTTTTTT.

This clone was seen a handful of times. The V gene is TRBV18, the J gene TRBJ2-2, with D perhaps TRBD2 (5 bases). V was shortened by 1 base and J by 1 base, with 16 bases between the two germline ends. The CDR3 has 18 amino acids. Germline values: CDR1 KGHSH, CDR2 LQKENI. As DNA, the CDR3 is TGTGCCAGCTCACCACGAGGGATGGACTCTGTGAACACCGGGGAGCTGTTTTTT. Amino acids: CASSPRGMDSVNTGELFF.

The V gene is TRBV28, the J gene TRBJ2-7, with D unclear. Between the trimmed V and J ends, which lost 8 bases and 4 bases, there was a span of 15 bases. CDR1 is MDHEN, CDR2 SYDVKM, per germline. The length of the CDR3 is 13 residues. The DNA of the CDR3 is TGTGCCAGCTACAACCCGACAAGTTACGAGCAGTACTTC. Its protein is CASYNPTSYEQYF.

The chain couples TRBV6-1 to TRBJ2-7; 8 bases match TRBD1. In germline, CDR1 is MNHNS, CDR2 SASEGT. V lost 2 bases, J lost 1 base, and 10 bases stayed unmatched. The CDR3 is 17 amino acids. CDR3 amino acids: CASSEPPRTGTSYEQYF. DNA for the CDR3: TGTGCCAGCAGTGAACCACCCAGGACAGGGACATCCTACGAGCAGTACTTC.

V usage is TRBV15 and J usage is TRBJ1-5, with D possibly matching TRBD1 (5 bases). The CDR3 sequence is 15 residues long. V dropped 3 bases and J dropped 0 bases, with 9 bases sitting between them. The germline V gene encodes CDR1 LNHNV and CDR2 YYDKDF (reference sequence). CDR3 protein: CATSSGGGSNQPQHF. In DNA form, the CDR3 reads TGTGCCACCAGCAGCGGCGGGGGTAGCAATCAGCCCCAGCATTTT.

This clone has just a few counts. The V gene is TRBV6-1, the J gene TRBJ1-3; TRBD1 matches at 7 bases. The CDR3 runs 17 residues. The V and J ends lost 1 base and 7 bases, in that order; junction bases with no gene match: 13. Germline values: CDR1 MNHNS, CDR2 SASEGT. The DNA for the CDR3 is TGTGCCAGCAGTGAAGACCCGGGACAGAGTTATAGGAACACCATATATTTT. Residues: CASSEDPGQSYRNTIYF.

The rearrangement links TRBV14 to TRBJ1-1; TRBD1 matches 7 bases. The CDR3 loop spans 15 amino acids. CDR1 SGHDN and CDR2 FVKESK come from the germline V gene. The trim removed 4 bases at V and 3 bases at J, leaving 8 bases unmatched. Here the CDR3 DNA reads TGTGCCAGCAGCCCCTTCAGGGGGGCGGACACTGAAGCTTTCTTT. Translating it yields CASSPFRGADTEAFF.

The chain joins TRBV5-4 to TRBJ2-1; 9 bases are shared with TRBD2. CDR3 length: 15 residues. Germline assignment: CDR1 SGHNT and CDR2 YYREEE (reference sequence). V lost 4 bases to trimming and J lost 1 base; unmatched junction nucleotides: 3. The CDR3 spells CASSPSGRSYNEQFF. In DNA, the CDR3 is TGTGCCAGCAGCCCCAGCGGGAGGTCCTACAATGAGCAGTTCTTC. Variable domain in full (rest from reference TRBV5-4 and TRBJ2-1): ETGVTQSPTHLIKTRGQQVTLRCSSQSGHNTVSWYQQALGQGPQFIFQYYREEENGRGNFPPRFSGLQFPNYSSELNVNALELDDSALYLCASSPSGRSYNEQFFGPGTRLTVL.

This clone was recorded only once. The rearrangement links TRBV7-2 to TRBJ1-5; 8 bases fit TRBD1. Germline V gives CDR1 SGHTA, CDR2 FQGNSA. The CDR3 length is 14 residues. The ends lost 3 bases at V and 6 bases at J; junction bases unmatched: 4. CDR3 coding DNA: TGTGCCAGCAGCTTCACAGGGGGAAGTCAGCCCCAGCATTTT. Residues: CASSFTGGSQPQHF.

In this sample, this clone turned up once. The chain couples TRBV27 to TRBJ2-3; D may be TRBD1 (6 bases). Looked up from germline, CDR1 is MNHEY and CDR2 is SMNVEV (reference sequence). V gave up 1 base and J gave up 3 bases, with 11 bases separating them. The length of the CDR3 is 15 residues. In DNA, the CDR3 is TGTGCCAGCAGTTTATGGCAGGGGTTAACAGATACGCAGTATTTT. The encoded protein is CASSLWQGLTDTQYF.

This chain joins TRBV5-1 and TRBJ2-6; D may be TRBD2 (5 bases). CDR1 and CDR2 from the germline V gene are SGHRS and YFSETQ. The length of the CDR3 is 15 residues. V shed 1 base and J shed 2 bases, with 7 bases lying between them. The CDR3 bases are TGCGCCAGCAGCTTGAACGGGGCTGGGGCCAACGTCCTGACTTTC. This encodes CASSLNGAGANVLTF.

V is TRBV4-3 and J is TRBJ2-3; 7 bases are a match to TRBD2. Germline V gene sequence: CDR1 LGHNA, CDR2 YSLEER. V trimming: 0 bases; J trimming: 4 bases; junction bases outside the gene matches: 7. The CDR3 is 16 residues long. CDR3: CASSQEWGGNADTQYF. The CDR3 bases are TGCGCCAGCAGCCAAGAATGGGGGGGTAACGCAGATACGCAGTATTTT.

The J gene is TRBJ1-5, the V gene TRBV27; TRBD1 matches at 7 bases. V lost 2 bases, J lost 2 bases, and 0 bases stayed unmatched. Per the germline V gene, CDR1 is MNHEY and CDR2 is SMNVEV (reference sequence). The CDR3 totals 14 residues. The CDR3 bases are TGTGCCAGCAGTTTAGGGACAGGCAATCAGCCCCAGCATTTT. Translation gives CASSLGTGNQPQHF.

This chain connects TRBV10-2 to TRBJ2-5; 10 nucleotides line up with TRBD2. The J call is uncertain, as TRBJ2-7 better fits the DNA end. This CDR3 contains 14 residues. Germline V CDR1 and CDR2: WSHSY, SAAADI. CDR3 coding DNA: TGCGCCAGCAGTCCTAGCGGGGGATCCTACGAGCAGTACTTC. It specifies CASSPSGGSYEQYF.

The chain joins TRBV7-9 to TRBJ1-1; 12 nucleotides line up with TRBD1. Germline trimming cut 8 bases from V and 4 bases from J; bases unmatched to any gene: 11. The CDR3 runs 16 residues. Germline values: CDR1 SEHNR, CDR2 FQNEAQ (reference sequence). The CDR3 region has the DNA TGTGCCAGCGACCAAGGGGACAGGGGGCGCGTCACTGAAGCTTTCTTT. Its translation: CASDQGDRGRVTEAFF.

The rearrangement links TRBV28 to TRBJ1-1; 7 bases align to TRBD1. Germline V gene lookup returns CDR1 MDHEN and CDR2 SYDVKM. The ends lost 5 bases at V and 4 bases at J; junction bases unmatched: 7. The CDR3 sequence is 14 residues long. Here the CDR3 reads CASSATGWGTEAFF. CDR3 nucleotides: TGTGCCAGCAGTGCGACAGGGTGGGGCACTGAAGCTTTCTTT.

V usage is TRBV2 and J usage is TRBJ1-2, with D perhaps TRBD1 (6 bases). Looked up from germline, CDR1 is SNHLY and CDR2 is FYNNEI. This CDR3 is built from 14 residues. Trimming shortened V by 2 bases and J by 8 bases, and 15 bases separated the two germline ends. In DNA, the CDR3 is TGTGCCAGCAGTGAACGGCGGGGGCCGAGGGGCTACACCTTC. Protein product: CASSERRGPRGYTF.

The genes are TRBV4-2 and TRBJ2-5, with 9 positions matching TRBD2. Germline values: CDR1 LGHNA, CDR2 YNFKEQ. Unmatched junction bases numbered 11, after V lost 1 base and J lost 5 bases. This CDR3 is 17 amino acids long. The CDR3 coding sequence is TGTGCCAGCAGCCAAGCAGACCGTTTAGCGGGGGCGGAGACCCAGTACTTC. It translates to CASSQADRLAGAETQYF.